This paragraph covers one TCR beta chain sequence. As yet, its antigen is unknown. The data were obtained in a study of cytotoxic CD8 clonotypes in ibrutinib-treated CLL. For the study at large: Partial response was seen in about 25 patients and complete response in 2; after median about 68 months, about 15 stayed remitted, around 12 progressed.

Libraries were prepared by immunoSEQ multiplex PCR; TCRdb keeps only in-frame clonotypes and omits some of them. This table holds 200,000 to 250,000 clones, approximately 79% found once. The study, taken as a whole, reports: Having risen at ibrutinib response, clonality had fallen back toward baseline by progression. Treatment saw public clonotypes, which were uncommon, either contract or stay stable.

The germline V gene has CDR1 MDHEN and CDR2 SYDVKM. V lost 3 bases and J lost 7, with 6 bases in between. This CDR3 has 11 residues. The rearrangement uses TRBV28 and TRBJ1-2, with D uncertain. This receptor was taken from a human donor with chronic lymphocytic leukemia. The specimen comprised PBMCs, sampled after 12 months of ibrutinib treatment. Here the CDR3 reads CASSFARGYTF. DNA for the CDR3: TGTGCCAGCAGTTTCGCACGTGGCTACACCTTC.